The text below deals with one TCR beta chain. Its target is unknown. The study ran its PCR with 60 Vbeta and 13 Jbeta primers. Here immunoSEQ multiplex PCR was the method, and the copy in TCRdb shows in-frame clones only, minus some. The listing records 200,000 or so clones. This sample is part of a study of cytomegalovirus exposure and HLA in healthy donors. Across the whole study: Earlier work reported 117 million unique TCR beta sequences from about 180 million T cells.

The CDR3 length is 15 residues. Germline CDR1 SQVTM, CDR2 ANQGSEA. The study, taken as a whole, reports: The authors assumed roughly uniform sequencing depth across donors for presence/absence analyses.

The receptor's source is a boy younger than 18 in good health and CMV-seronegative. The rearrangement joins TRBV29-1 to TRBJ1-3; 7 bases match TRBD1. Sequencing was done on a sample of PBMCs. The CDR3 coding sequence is TGCAGACTTATTGCAGGGGGTTCAACTGGAAACACCATATATTTT. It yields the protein CRLIAGGSTGNTIYF. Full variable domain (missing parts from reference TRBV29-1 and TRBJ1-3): SAVISQKPSRDICQRGTSLTIQCQVDSQVTMMFWYRQQPGQSLTLIATANQGSEATYESGFVIDKFPISRPNLTFSTLTVSNMSPEDSSIYLCRLIAGGSTGNTIYFGEGSWLTVV.